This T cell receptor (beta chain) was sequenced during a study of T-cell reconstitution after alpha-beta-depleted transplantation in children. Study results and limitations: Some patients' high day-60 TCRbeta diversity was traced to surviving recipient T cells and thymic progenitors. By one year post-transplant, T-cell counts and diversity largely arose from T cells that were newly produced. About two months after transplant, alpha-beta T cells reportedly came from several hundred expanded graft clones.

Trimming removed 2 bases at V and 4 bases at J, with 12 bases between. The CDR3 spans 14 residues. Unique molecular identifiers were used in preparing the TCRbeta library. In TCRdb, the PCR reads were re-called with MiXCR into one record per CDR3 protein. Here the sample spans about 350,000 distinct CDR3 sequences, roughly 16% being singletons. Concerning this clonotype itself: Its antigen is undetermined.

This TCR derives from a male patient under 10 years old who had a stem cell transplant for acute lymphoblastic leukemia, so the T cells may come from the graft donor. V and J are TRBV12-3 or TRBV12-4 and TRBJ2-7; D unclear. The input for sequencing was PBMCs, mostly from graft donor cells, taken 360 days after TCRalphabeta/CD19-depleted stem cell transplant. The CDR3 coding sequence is TGTGCCAGCAGTTTACGGTCTCTACCTTACGAGCAGTACTTC. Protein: CASSLRSLPYEQYF.